This TCR beta chain is from a study of blood T cells in healthy people across ages. With regard to this clonotype: Its antigen is not known.

Germline CDR1 SGHRS, CDR2 YFSETQ. V gave up 6 bases and J gave up 3 bases; unmatched junction bases: 18. This CDR3 contains 18 residues. Isolation per sample recovered at least 6 million PBMCs. Whole-study findings and limits: Researchers said unsorted PBMCs prevented a conclusive naive versus antigen-experienced comparison. The fall in TCR beta diversity per million T cells was roughly linear with age.

Using a J-beta primer mix together with a sample-barcoded 5' primer, a second PCR was run for roughly 7 to 12 cycles. Each sample yielded at least 2.5 million CDR3-containing paired-end reads. MiXCR was run by TCRdb on the 5' RACE reads, yielding one entry per CDR3 protein. The table includes fewer than 1.5 million distinct CDR3 sequences, about 43% detected once. The TCR was taken from a woman younger than 30 in good health. The chain combines TRBV5-1 with TRBJ2-3; TRBD2 matches 8 bases. The sequenced material came from blood. The CDR3 here is CASNRAFDSGEFTDTQYF. CDR3 DNA sequence: TGCGCCAGCAACCGAGCGTTCGATAGCGGGGAGTTTACAGATACGCAGTATTTT.